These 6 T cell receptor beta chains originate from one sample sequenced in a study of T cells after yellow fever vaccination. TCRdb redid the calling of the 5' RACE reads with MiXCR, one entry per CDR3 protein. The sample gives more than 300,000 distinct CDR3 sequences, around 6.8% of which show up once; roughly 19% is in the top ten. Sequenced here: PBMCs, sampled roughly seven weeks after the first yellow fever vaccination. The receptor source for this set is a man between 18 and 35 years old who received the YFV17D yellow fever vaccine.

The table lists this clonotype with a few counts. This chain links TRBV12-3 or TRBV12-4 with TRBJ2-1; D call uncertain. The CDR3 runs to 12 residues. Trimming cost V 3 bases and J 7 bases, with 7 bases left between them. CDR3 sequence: CASSLIVNEQFF. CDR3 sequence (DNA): TGTGCCAGCAGTTTGATCGTGAATGAGCAGTTCTTC.

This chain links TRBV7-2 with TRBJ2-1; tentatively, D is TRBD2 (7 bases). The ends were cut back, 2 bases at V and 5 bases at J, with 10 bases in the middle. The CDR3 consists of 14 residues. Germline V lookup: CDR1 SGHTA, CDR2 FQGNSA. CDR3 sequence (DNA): TGTGCCAGCAGCTTAATCGGGGGGCACAATGAGCAGTTCTTC. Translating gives CASSLIGGHNEQFF.

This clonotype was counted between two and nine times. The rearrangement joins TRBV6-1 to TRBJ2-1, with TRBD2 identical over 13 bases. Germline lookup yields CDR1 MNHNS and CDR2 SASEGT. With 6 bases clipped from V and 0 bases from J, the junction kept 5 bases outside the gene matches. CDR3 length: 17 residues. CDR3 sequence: CASRMTSGGSSYNEQFF. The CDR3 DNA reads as TGTGCCAGCAGGATGACTAGCGGGGGGTCCTCCTACAATGAGCAGTTCTTC.

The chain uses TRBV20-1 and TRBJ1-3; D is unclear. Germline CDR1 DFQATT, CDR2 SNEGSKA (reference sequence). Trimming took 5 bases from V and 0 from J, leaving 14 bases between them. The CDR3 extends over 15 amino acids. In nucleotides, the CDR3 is TGCAGTGCTTCGCCCAGCCTGGACTCTGGAAACACCATATATTTT. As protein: CSASPSLDSGNTIYF.

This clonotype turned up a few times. The CDR3 DNA sequence: TGCGCCAGCAGCCAAGGGCTCAGAACTAGCACAGATACGCAGTATTTT. Amino acid sequence: CASSQGLRTSTDTQYF. J is TRBJ2-3 and V is TRBV4-3; D gene unclear. CDR1 is LGHNA, CDR2 YSLEER, per germline. V was shortened by 1 base and J by 0 bases, with 11 bases between the two germline ends. This CDR3 has 16 amino acids.

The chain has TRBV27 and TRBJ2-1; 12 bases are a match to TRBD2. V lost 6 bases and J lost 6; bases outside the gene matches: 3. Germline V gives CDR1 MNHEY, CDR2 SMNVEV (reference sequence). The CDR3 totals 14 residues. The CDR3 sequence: CASRGLAGTNEQFF. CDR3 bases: TGTGCCAGCAGAGGACTAGCGGGGACCAATGAGCAGTTCTTC.